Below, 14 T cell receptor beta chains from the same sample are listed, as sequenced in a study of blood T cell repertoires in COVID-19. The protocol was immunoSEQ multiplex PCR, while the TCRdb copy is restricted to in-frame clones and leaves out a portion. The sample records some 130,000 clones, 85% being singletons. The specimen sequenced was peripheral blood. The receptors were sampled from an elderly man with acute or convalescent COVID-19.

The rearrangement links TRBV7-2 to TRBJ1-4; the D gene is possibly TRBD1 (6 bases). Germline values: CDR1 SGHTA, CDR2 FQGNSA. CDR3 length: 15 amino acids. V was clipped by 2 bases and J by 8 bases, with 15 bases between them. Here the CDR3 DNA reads TGTGCCAGCAGCTTACTCAGGACAGTTGGCGAAAAACTGTTTTTT. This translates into CASSLLRTVGEKLFF.

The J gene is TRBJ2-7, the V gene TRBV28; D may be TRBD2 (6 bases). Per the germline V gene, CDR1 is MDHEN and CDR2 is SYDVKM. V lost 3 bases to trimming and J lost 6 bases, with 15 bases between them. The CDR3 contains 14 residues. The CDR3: CASSLGGKLIEQYF. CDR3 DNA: TGTGCCAGCAGTTTGGGCGGGAAACTCATCGAGCAGTACTTC. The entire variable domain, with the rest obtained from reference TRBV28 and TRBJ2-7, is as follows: DVKVTQSSRYLVKRTGEKVFLECVQDMDHENMFWYRQDPGLGLRLIYFSYDVKMKEKGDIPEGYSVSREKKERFSLILESASTNQTSMYLCASSLGGKLIEQYFGPGTRLTVT.

The CDR3 spells CASSSPGGEAFF. CDR3 DNA sequence: TGCGCCAGCAGCTCTCCAGGGGGGGAAGCTTTCTTT. The genes are TRBV5-1 and TRBJ1-1; 7 nucleotides match TRBD1. The V segment lost 3 bases and the J segment 8 bases; nucleotides outside the gene matches: 4. This CDR3 contains 12 residues. CDR1 is SGHRS, CDR2 YFSETQ, per germline. The entire variable domain, with the rest obtained from reference TRBV5-1 and TRBJ1-1, is as follows: KAGVTQTPRYLIKTRGQQVTLSCSPISGHRSVSWYQQTPGQGLQFLFEYFSETQRNKGNFPGRFSGRQFSNSRSEMNVSTLELGDSALYLCASSSPGGEAFFGQGTRLTVV.

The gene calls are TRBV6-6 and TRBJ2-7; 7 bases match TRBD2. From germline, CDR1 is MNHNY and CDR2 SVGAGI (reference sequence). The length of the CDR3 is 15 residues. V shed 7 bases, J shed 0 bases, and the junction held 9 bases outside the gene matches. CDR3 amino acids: CASMGGRGGSYEQYF. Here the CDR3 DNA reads TGTGCCAGCATGGGAGGGCGGGGAGGCTCCTACGAGCAGTACTTC.

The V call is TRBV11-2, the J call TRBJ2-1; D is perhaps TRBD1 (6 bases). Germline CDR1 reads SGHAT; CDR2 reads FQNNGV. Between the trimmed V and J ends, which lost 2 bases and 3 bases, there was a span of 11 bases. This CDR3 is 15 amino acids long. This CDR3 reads CASSLFGGYYNEQFF. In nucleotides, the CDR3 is TGTGCCAGCAGCTTATTTGGGGGCTACTACAATGAGCAGTTCTTC.

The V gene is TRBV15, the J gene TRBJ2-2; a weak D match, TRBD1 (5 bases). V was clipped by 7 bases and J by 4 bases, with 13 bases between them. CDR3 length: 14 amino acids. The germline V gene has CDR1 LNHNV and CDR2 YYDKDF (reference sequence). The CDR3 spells CATTKGLATGELFF. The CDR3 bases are TGTGCCACCACTAAGGGGTTGGCCACCGGGGAGCTGTTTTTT.

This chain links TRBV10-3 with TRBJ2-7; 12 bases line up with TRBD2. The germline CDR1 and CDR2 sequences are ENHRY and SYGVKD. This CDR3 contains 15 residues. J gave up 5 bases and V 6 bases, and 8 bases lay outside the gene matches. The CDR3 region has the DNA TGTGCCATCAGCGAGACTAGCGGGAGCTTGAACGAGCAGTACTTC. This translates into CAISETSGSLNEQYF.

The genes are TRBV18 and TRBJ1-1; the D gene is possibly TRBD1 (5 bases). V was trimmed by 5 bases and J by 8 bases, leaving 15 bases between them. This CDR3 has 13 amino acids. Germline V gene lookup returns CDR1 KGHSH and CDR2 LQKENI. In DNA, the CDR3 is TGTGCCAGCTCAAATCTAGACAGTACCGAAGCTTTCTTT. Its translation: CASSNLDSTEAFF.

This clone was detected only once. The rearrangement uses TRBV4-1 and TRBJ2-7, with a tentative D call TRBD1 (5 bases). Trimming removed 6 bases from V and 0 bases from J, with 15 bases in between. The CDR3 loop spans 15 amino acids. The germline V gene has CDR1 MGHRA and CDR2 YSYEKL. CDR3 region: CASSRGADYSYEQYF. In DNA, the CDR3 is TGCGCCAGCAGTCGTGGGGCCGATTACTCCTACGAGCAGTACTTC.

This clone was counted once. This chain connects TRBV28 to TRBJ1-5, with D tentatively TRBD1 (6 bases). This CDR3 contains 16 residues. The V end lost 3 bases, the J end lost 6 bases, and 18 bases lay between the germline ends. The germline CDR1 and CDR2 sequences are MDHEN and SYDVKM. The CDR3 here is CASSFSVRGGGQPQHF. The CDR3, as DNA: TGTGCCAGCAGTTTTTCGGTCAGGGGAGGGGGTCAGCCCCAGCATTTT. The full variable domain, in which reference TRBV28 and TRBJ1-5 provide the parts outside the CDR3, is DVKVTQSSRYLVKRTGEKVFLECVQDMDHENMFWYRQDPGLGLRLIYFSYDVKMKEKGDIPEGYSVSREKKERFSLILESASTNQTSMYLCASSFSVRGGGQPQHFGDGTRLSIL.

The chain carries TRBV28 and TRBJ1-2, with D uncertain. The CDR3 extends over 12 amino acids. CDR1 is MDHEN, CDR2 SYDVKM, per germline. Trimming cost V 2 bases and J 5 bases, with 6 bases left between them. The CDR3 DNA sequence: TGTGCCAGCAGTTTACAGATGTATGGCTACACCTTC. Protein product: CASSLQMYGYTF.

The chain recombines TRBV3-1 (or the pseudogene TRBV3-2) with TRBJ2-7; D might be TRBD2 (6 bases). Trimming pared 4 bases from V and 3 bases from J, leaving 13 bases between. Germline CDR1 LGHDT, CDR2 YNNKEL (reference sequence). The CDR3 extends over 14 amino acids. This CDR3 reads CASSPRNGGYEQYF. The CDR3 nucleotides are TGTGCCAGCAGCCCCCGAAACGGGGGCTACGAGCAGTACTTC.

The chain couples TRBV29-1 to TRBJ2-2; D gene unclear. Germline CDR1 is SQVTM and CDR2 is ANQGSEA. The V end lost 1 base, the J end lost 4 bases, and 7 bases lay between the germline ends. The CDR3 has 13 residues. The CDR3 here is CSVEVRGTGELFF. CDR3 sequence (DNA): TGCAGCGTTGAAGTCCGCGGCACCGGGGAGCTGTTTTTT.

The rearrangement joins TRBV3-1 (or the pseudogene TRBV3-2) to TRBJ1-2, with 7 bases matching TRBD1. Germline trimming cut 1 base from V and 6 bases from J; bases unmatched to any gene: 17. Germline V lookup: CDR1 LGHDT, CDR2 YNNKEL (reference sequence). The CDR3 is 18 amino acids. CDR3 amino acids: CASSQAGTEARRADGYTF. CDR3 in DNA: TGTGCCAGCAGCCAAGCCGGGACAGAGGCACGCCGGGCGGATGGCTACACCTTC.